The clone carrying this TCR beta chain was counted between two and nine times. Its antigen is currently unknown. PBMCs yielded sorted CD4+ and CD8+ T cells. These data are taken from a study of CD8+ T cells in alopecia areata. Extracted RNA was reverse transcribed, and the resulting cDNA served as sequencing template. Assay: immunoSEQ multiplex PCR; the TCRdb copy retains only in-frame clones and omits some. The sample lists about 150,000 clones; 40% to 60% were seen once. Findings and limits, study-wide: Relative to normal scalp, lesional scalp, especially alopecia totalis/universalis, showed higher clonality. Against the mouse data, patients shared TCRs less clearly, possibly for HLA reasons.

The germline CDR1 and CDR2 sequences are LGHNA and YSLEER. The CDR3 covers 15 residues. Trimming removed 0 bases at V and 8 bases at J, with 11 bases between. V usage is TRBV4-3 and J usage is TRBJ1-6; tentatively, D is TRBD1 (6 bases). This specimen consisted of CD8+ T cells sorted from blood, obtained at week 0. This receptor was taken from a human donor with alopecia areata. CDR3 sequence: CASSQDRGGHSPLHF. The DNA for the CDR3 is TGCGCCAGCAGCCAAGATCGAGGGGGGCATTCACCCCTCCACTTT.